These 8 T cell receptor beta chains were sequenced from one sample in a study of T cell repertoires in ileal Crohn's disease. Method: immunoSEQ multiplex PCR; TCRdb's copy keeps in-frame clones and lacks some. Found here are some 9,400 clones, 78% of them singletons; the top ten hold roughly 18%. Time point here: neoterminal ileum biopsy at postoperative endoscopy, about 6 months after surgery. Source material: ileal tissue. The receptors come from an adult with Crohn's disease.

The rearrangement uses TRBV6-1 and TRBJ1-6; 7 bases are a match to TRBD1. This CDR3 comprises 16 residues. The V segment lost 3 bases and the J segment 10 bases; nucleotides outside the gene matches: 12. Germline V gene lookup returns CDR1 MNHNS and CDR2 SASEGT. CDR3 coding DNA: TGTGCCAGCAGTGATCCATACCGGGACAGCGGGTCACCCCTCCACTTT. It encodes CASSDPYRDSGSPLHF.

Concerning this clone: An end of the junction differs from the germline gene, which may be a read error. V and J are TRBV7-7 and TRBJ2-1, with 8 bases lining up with TRBD1. CDR3 size: 15 residues. Germline-derived CDR1 and CDR2 are SSHAT and FNYEAQ (reference sequence). The chain's CDR3 is CASSFGTGTYNEQFF. CDR3 sequence (DNA): TGTGCTAGCAGCTTTGGGACAGGTACCTACAATGAGCAGTTCTTC.

The chain joins TRBV18 to TRBJ1-2; D is unclear. Germline V gene sequence: CDR1 KGHSH, CDR2 LQKENI. V gave up 6 bases and J gave up 6 bases, with 14 bases separating them. This CDR3 is built from 13 residues. This chain's CDR3 is CASSRTGSDGYTF. The CDR3, as DNA: TGTGCCAGCTCGCGGACGGGGTCGGATGGCTACACCTTC.

This chain uses TRBV30 with TRBJ2-2; D is unresolved. Germline CDR1 GTSNPN, CDR2 SVGIG (reference sequence). The V end was cut by 1 base, the J end by 1 base, with 4 bases between. The CDR3 spans 13 residues. The CDR3 sequence is CAWSGQNTGELFF. In nucleotides, the CDR3 is TGTGCCTGGAGTGGACAGAACACCGGGGAGCTGTTTTTT.

This clone was counted only a few times. The genes are TRBV4-3 and TRBJ2-7; the match to TRBD1 covers 11 bases. Unmatched junction bases numbered 6, after V lost 0 bases and J lost 5 bases. The CDR3 contains 16 residues. Per the germline V gene, CDR1 is LGHNA and CDR2 is YSLEER. The CDR3 nucleotides read TGCGCCAGCAGCCAAGATATAGGGACAGGGGGAAACGAGCAGTACTTC. Translation gives CASSQDIGTGGNEQYF.

The J gene is TRBJ1-3, the V gene TRBV5-4; no clear D gene. The V gene lost 4 bases and the J gene lost 4 bases, with 9 bases spanning the gap. Germline V gene data show CDR1 as SGHNT and CDR2 as YYREEE (reference sequence). The CDR3 is 13 residues long. Here the CDR3 reads CASSPNTGNTIYF. CDR3 coding DNA: TGTGCCAGCAGCCCCAATACAGGAAACACCATATATTTT.

This sequence joins TRBV4-1 and TRBJ1-1; 7 positions match TRBD1. The germline V gene encodes CDR1 MGHRA and CDR2 YSYEKL. This CDR3 region has 14 residues. J was trimmed by 5 bases and V by 4 bases; bases with no gene match: 7. The CDR3 DNA reads TGCGCCAGCAGCCTGCAGGGGGAAATTACTGAAGCTTTCTTT. Its translation is CASSLQGEITEAFF.

The chain combines TRBV19 with TRBJ2-5, with a possible D match to TRBD2 (7 bases). V was pared by 5 bases and J by 6 bases, with 22 bases between. The CDR3 length is 16 residues. From germline, CDR1 is LNHDA and CDR2 SQIVND (reference sequence). The CDR3 here is CASSPRGGAPGKTQYF. DNA for the CDR3: TGTGCCAGTAGTCCGAGGGGGGGGGCCCCAGGAAAGACCCAGTACTTC.